Listed here is a single T cell receptor (beta chain). This specimen belongs to a study of blood T cell repertoires in COVID-19. About the research overall: COVID-19 samples, acute and convalescent, were from the United States, Italy and Spain.

V dropped 2 bases and J dropped 0; count of bases not matched to a gene: 10. Looked up from germline, CDR1 is MGHRA and CDR2 is YSYEKL. This CDR3 region has 18 residues. As processed by the authors: For nucleated cells, counts were estimated from reference gene primer amplification. TCRdb's table, derived via immunoSEQ multiplex PCR, lists solely in-frame clones and lacks some. V and J calls and clone size follow that table, whereas D and trimming were derived from the DNA. The sample records roughly 80,000 clones, around 82% being singletons. The TCR was taken from a human donor in a cohort sampled during active COVID-19. This rearrangement joins TRBV4-1 to TRBJ2-1, with 7 nucleotides matching TRBD1. Specimen: peripheral blood. The CDR3: CASSQPPTRTGSYNEQFF. The DNA of the CDR3 is TGCGCCAGCAGCCAACCACCGACACGGACAGGCTCCTACAATGAGCAGTTCTTC.